This T cell receptor beta chain is drawn from a study of T cell repertoires in ileal Crohn's disease. Whole-study context: Under 40% were active smokers at surgery; median disease duration was around 7.9 years. Broader study findings: Mucosal expansions were suggested to be mainly CD8 T cells. Clonal expansions were more frequent in active smokers than non-smokers at surgery. Clonality above 26.8% at surgery always came with endoscopic recurrence.

Lamina propria lymphocytes from surgical specimens were isolated on a density gradient before sorting. Libraries were prepared by immunoSEQ multiplex PCR; TCRdb keeps only in-frame clonotypes and omits some of them. The table lists several thousand clones, over 65% of them singletons. As to this clone: Antigen unknown.

V dropped 6 bases and J dropped 4; count of bases not matched to a gene: 4. The CDR3 has 15 residues. The V gene's germline CDR1 is MNHNY and CDR2 SVGAGI (reference sequence). This receptor was identified in an adult with Crohn's disease. Sequenced material: CD4+ T cells sorted from the ileum. The rearrangement joins TRBV6-6 to TRBJ2-5; 14 nucleotides line up with TRBD2. CDR3 loop: CASRGGLAGGETQYF. CDR3 DNA sequence: TGTGCCAGCAGAGGCGGACTAGCGGGGGGAGAGACCCAGTACTTC.